Listed below are T cell receptor beta chains from one sample, sequenced in a study of blood T cells in healthy people across ages. TCRdb redid the calling of the 5' RACE reads with MiXCR, one entry per CDR3 protein. Of about 690,000 distinct CDR3 sequences listed, 40% to 50% are singletons. The sequenced material came from blood. These receptors came from a man of 80 years or more in good health. The CDR3 runs from the conserved cysteine through the conserved F or W. Each record gives: V gene, J gene, D gene, clone size, CDR3 protein, CDR3 DNA. The D gene is left open where the match is weak. A row's size may be missing; if present it is once, few, many or a size class.

V: TRBV29-1; J: TRBJ2-2; D: .; size: .; CDR3: CSVRMNTGELFF; DNA: TGCAGCGTCCGGATGAACACCGGGGAGCTGTTTTTT
V: TRBV27; J: TRBJ2-3; D: .; size: few; CDR3: CASSYSGTDTQYF; DNA: TGTGCCAGCAGCTACTCCGGCACAGATACGCAGTATTTT
V: TRBV28; J: TRBJ1-2; D: .; size: few; CDR3: CASRPGQIPNYGYTF; DNA: TGTGCCAGCAGGCCAGGACAGATACCGAACTATGGCTACACCTTC
V: TRBV29-1; J: TRBJ2-6; D: TRBD2; size: many; CDR3: CSVEEAGGYGANVLTF; DNA: TGCAGCGTTGAAGAGGCGGGAGGGTACGGGGCCAACGTCCTGACTTTC
V: TRBV5-1; J: TRBJ2-3; D: .; size: .; CDR3: CASSLENGPQYF; DNA: TGCGCCAGCAGCTTGGAGAATGGGCCGCAGTATTTT
V: TRBV2; J: TRBJ2-7; D: TRBD2; size: .; CDR3: CASSDLREANEQYF; DNA: TGTGCCAGCAGTGATTTGCGGGAGGCCAACGAGCAGTACTTC
V: TRBV7-6; J: TRBJ2-7; D: TRBD2; size: .; CDR3: CASSLVLAGGKLVANEQYF; DNA: TGTGCCAGCAGCTTAGTCCTAGCGGGAGGAAAATTAGTAGCCAATGAGCAGTACTTC
V: TRBV6-5; J: TRBJ2-3; D: .; size: .; CDR3: CASSLNRANTDTQYF; DNA: TGTGCCAGCAGTTTGAACAGGGCGAACACAGATACGCAGTATTTT
V: TRBV2; J: TRBJ2-5; D: .; size: many; CDR3: CASSEDRNQETQYF; DNA: TGTGCCAGCAGTGAAGACAGGAACCAAGAGACCCAGTACTTC
V: TRBV19; J: TRBJ2-7; D: .; size: many; CDR3: CASSAGRGKDEQYF; DNA: TGTGCCAGTAGTGCAGGAAGGGGGAAAGACGAGCAGTACTTC
V: TRBV24-1; J: TRBJ2-7; D: TRBD1; size: .; CDR3: CATSDPGTGEMDEQYF; DNA: TGTGCCACCAGTGATCCAGGGACAGGGGAGATGGACGAGCAGTACTTC
V: TRBV7-9; J: TRBJ2-7; D: TRBD1; size: .; CDR3: CASSYLGQGGHEQYF; DNA: TGTGCCAGCAGCTACTTGGGACAGGGCGGCCACGAGCAGTACTTC
V: TRBV20-1; J: TRBJ1-4; D: .; size: .; CDR3: CSARSWEKLFF; DNA: TGCAGTGCCAGAAGTTGGGAAAAACTGTTTTTT
V: TRBV20-1; J: TRBJ2-1; D: .; size: .; CDR3: CSARPETHEQFF; DNA: TGCAGTGCTAGACCCGAAACGCATGAGCAGTTCTTC
V: TRBV6-2/TRBV6-3; J: TRBJ1-1; D: TRBD1; size: few; CDR3: CASSPTGKGTEAFF; DNA: TGTGCCAGCAGTCCGACAGGGAAGGGAACTGAAGCTTTCTTT
V: TRBV11-2; J: TRBJ2-1; D: .; size: .; CDR3: CASRSGSVTYNEQFF; DNA: TGTGCCAGCCGGTCGGGGAGCGTAACCTACAATGAGCAGTTCTTC
V: TRBV5-5; J: TRBJ2-5; D: .; size: .; CDR3: CASSLGGAAYETQYF; DNA: TGTGCCAGCAGCTTAGGAGGAGCAGCGTATGAGACCCAGTACTTC
V: TRBV5-1; J: TRBJ2-3; D: TRBD2; size: .; CDR3: CASSLAGTSGGPGADTQYF; DNA: TGCGCCAGCAGCTTGGCCGGGACTAGCGGGGGCCCCGGGGCAGATACGCAGTATTTT
V: TRBV7-2; J: TRBJ1-5; D: .; size: .; CDR3: CASASGGGNQPQHF; DNA: TGTGCCAGCGCTTCCGGGGGGGGCAATCAGCCCCAGCATTTT
V: TRBV7-3; J: TRBJ2-3; D: .; size: .; CDR3: CASSPSQADTQYF; DNA: TGTGCCAGCAGCCCGAGTCAGGCAGATACGCAGTATTTT
V: TRBV9; J: TRBJ2-1; D: TRBD2; size: once; CDR3: CASSVGIAGGPQETQFF; DNA: TGTGCCAGCAGCGTCGGAATAGCGGGGGGGCCGCAAGAGACCCAGTTCTTC
V: TRBV28; J: TRBJ2-7; D: .; size: .; CDR3: CATRGGYEQYF; DNA: TGTGCCACGCGGGGCGGCTACGAGCAGTACTTC
V: TRBV12-3/TRBV12-4; J: TRBJ1-1; D: TRBD1; size: .; CDR3: CASTGECVIFF; DNA: TGTGCCAGTACAGGGGAGTGTGTGATTTTCTTT
V: TRBV7-2; J: TRBJ2-4; D: TRBD1; size: few; CDR3: CASSPAGGKNIQYF; DNA: TGTGCCAGCAGCCCCGCAGGGGGCAAAAACATTCAGTACTTC
V: TRBV7-6; J: TRBJ2-7; D: .; size: .; CDR3: CASSLGGPGVGEQYF; DNA: TGTGCCAGCAGCTTAGGAGGGCCGGGAGTAGGCGAGCAGTACTTC
V: TRBV6-2/TRBV6-3; J: TRBJ1-4; D: .; size: few; CDR3: CASNKPGTANEKLFF; DNA: TGTGCCAGCAACAAGCCCGGGACGGCGAATGAAAAACTGTTTTTT
V: TRBV20-1; J: TRBJ1-5; D: .; size: few; CDR3: CSAGQPNQPQHF; DNA: TGCAGTGCCGGGCAACCGAATCAGCCCCAGCATTTT
V: TRBV29-1; J: TRBJ1-4; D: .; size: .; CDR3: CSARIRTEIVATNEKLFF; DNA: TGCAGCGCCCGGATTAGGACAGAGATAGTTGCAACTAATGAAAAACTGTTTTTT
V: TRBV7-7; J: TRBJ2-1; D: .; size: .; CDR3: CASSLAVSNEQFF; DNA: TGTGCTAGCAGCTTAGCGGTGAGCAATGAGCAGTTCTTC
V: TRBV9; J: TRBJ2-7; D: .; size: .; CDR3: CASSVGGGSRMEQYF; DNA: TGTGCCAGCAGCGTAGGAGGGGGTTCGAGAATGGAGCAGTACTTC
V: TRBV20-1; J: TRBJ2-7; D: .; size: .; CDR3: CSANKDSEQYF; DNA: TGCAGTGCTAACAAGGACAGCGAGCAGTACTTC
V: TRBV30; J: TRBJ2-7; D: TRBD2; size: .; CDR3: CAWSVRGDSYNEQYF; DNA: TGTGCCTGGAGTGTACGGGGGGACTCCTACAATGAGCAGTACTTC
V: TRBV10-2; J: TRBJ2-7; D: TRBD1; size: .; CDR3: CATRGGQGTNHIYNEQYF; DNA: TGCGCCACCAGGGGGGGACAGGGGACTAATCACATCTACAATGAGCAGTACTTC
V: TRBV7-9; J: TRBJ1-1; D: .; size: .; CDR3: CASSLVTGGTEAFF; DNA: TGTGCCAGCAGCTTAGTCACGGGGGGCACTGAAGCTTTCTTT
V: TRBV25-1; J: TRBJ2-5; D: .; size: .; CDR3: CASSDPGFETQYF; DNA: TGTGCCAGCAGTGACCCTGGGTTCGAGACCCAGTACTTC
V: TRBV20-1; J: TRBJ2-4; D: TRBD1; size: .; CDR3: CSANSGQGSKNIQYF; DNA: TGCAGTGCTAATTCTGGACAGGGCTCCAAAAACATTCAGTACTTC
V: TRBV7-2; J: TRBJ2-1; D: .; size: .; CDR3: CASSSGRRPRWFF; DNA: TGTGCCAGCAGCTCCGGACGACGGCCGCGATGGTTCTTC
V: TRBV27; J: TRBJ2-5; D: .; size: .; CDR3: CASSRGTASGWETQYF; DNA: TGTGCCAGCAGCCGGGGGACAGCCTCCGGCTGGGAGACCCAGTACTTC
V: TRBV6-2/TRBV6-3; J: TRBJ1-2; D: .; size: .; CDR3: CASIRADSYYGYTF; DNA: TGTGCCAGCATCCGGGCGGACAGCTACTATGGCTACACCTTC
V: TRBV6-2/TRBV6-3; J: TRBJ2-1; D: .; size: .; CDR3: CASSRDPEQFF; DNA: TGTGCCAGCAGCCGGGACCCTGAGCAGTTCTTC
V: TRBV9; J: TRBJ1-1; D: TRBD1; size: .; CDR3: CASSVGDRGMNTEAFF; DNA: TGTGCCAGCAGCGTAGGAGACAGGGGCATGAACACTGAAGCTTTCTTT
V: TRBV29-1; J: TRBJ2-5; D: TRBD1; size: many; CDR3: CSAEGAGETQYF; DNA: TGCAGCGCCGAGGGGGCCGGAGAGACCCAGTACTTC
V: TRBV28; J: TRBJ1-2; D: .; size: .; CDR3: CASASLGEWYGYTF; DNA: TGTGCCAGCGCAAGTTTAGGGGAATGGTATGGCTACACCTTC
V: TRBV6-2/TRBV6-3; J: TRBJ2-1; D: .; size: few; CDR3: CASSPARGGSSHEQFF; DNA: TGTGCCAGCAGTCCCGCGAGGGGTGGAAGCTCACATGAGCAGTTCTTC
V: TRBV27; J: TRBJ2-7; D: TRBD1; size: .; CDR3: CASSRNPGQGGYEQYF; DNA: TGTGCCAGCAGTAGGAACCCGGGACAGGGGGGGTACGAGCAGTACTTC
V: TRBV29-1; J: TRBJ2-2; D: .; size: many; CDR3: CSVEEASRATGELFF; DNA: TGCAGCGTTGAAGAGGCTAGCAGGGCCACCGGGGAGCTGTTTTTT
V: TRBV27; J: TRBJ2-7; D: .; size: few; CDR3: CASSFRPLYNEQYF; DNA: TGTGCCAGCAGTTTTCGACCTCTATACAATGAGCAGTACTTC
V: TRBV29-1; J: TRBJ2-5; D: TRBD1; size: few; CDR3: CSVGDRRETQYF; DNA: TGCAGCGTTGGGGACAGAAGAGAGACCCAGTACTTC
V: TRBV11-3; J: TRBJ2-7; D: .; size: few; CDR3: CASSPGPVDSEQYF; DNA: TGTGCCAGCAGCCCCGGGCCAGTAGACTCCGAGCAGTACTTC
V: TRBV5-6; J: TRBJ2-7; D: .; size: .; CDR3: CASSPPVGAYEQYF; DNA: TGTGCCAGCAGCCCGCCGGTGGGGGCCTACGAGCAGTACTTC
V: TRBV6-5; J: TRBJ2-7; D: TRBD2; size: .; CDR3: CASTNAGGGIYEQYF; DNA: TGTGCCAGCACCAACGCGGGGGGAGGAATTTACGAGCAGTACTTC
V: TRBV9; J: TRBJ2-6; D: TRBD1; size: few; CDR3: CASSVDPRDSSGANVLTF; DNA: TGTGCCAGCAGCGTAGACCCCCGGGACAGCTCTGGGGCCAACGTCCTGACTTTC